This T cell receptor beta chain was recorded in a study of CD4 T cells in relation to SARS-CoV-2 and coronaviruses. Across the whole study: PBMCs were cultured with antigen for less than twelve days before TCR beta sequencing. Study-wide findings and caveats: Each donor contributed either pre-pandemic or post-infection samples, not both.

Before the COVID-19 pandemic, during about 2011-2019, CD4+ T cells were taken from unexposed donors. CD4+ T cells were isolated from the cells after around 9 days of culture. Cells permitting, SARS-CoV-2 S/N and four cold-coronavirus spikes were tested on unexposed-donor CD4+ T cells. The repertoire was sequenced with immunoSEQ multiplex PCR; TCRdb's copy has only in-frame clones and lacks some. Among around 29,000 clones, over 60% were seen once, and the ten largest hold approximately 14%. The CDR3 runs to 14 residues. Trimming at V came to 7 bases and at J to 1 base, leaving 5 bases not matched to a gene. Germline V gene lookup returns CDR1 SNHLY and CDR2 FYNNEI. As to this clone: Its antigen remains unknown.

The TCR originated in a human donor in good health. The chain uses TRBV2 and TRBJ1-1; TRBD1 agrees at 8 bases. The specimen was CD4+ T cells from PBMCs, cultured in vitro. CDR3 bases: TGTGCCAGCACCGGACAGGGAGCGAACACTGAAGCTTTCTTT. Encoded protein: CASTGQGANTEAFF.